This T cell receptor (beta chain) was observed in a study of OX40 agonist ivuxolimab in advanced cancers. Study context: Enrollees could have had prior anti-PD-1, anti-PD-L1 or anti-CTLA-4 therapy, which approximately 40% had received. The study's findings and limits: Partial responders receiving 0.1-3.0 mg/kg showed among the lowest clonal expansion. Certain nonresponding patients likewise had low normalized T-cell clonal expansion.

The CDR3 has 12 amino acids. Looked up from germline, CDR1 is MDHEN and CDR2 is SYDVKM. V dropped 6 bases and J dropped 2 bases, with 6 bases sitting between them. The assay was immunoSEQ multiplex PCR, and TCRdb's table has in-frame clones only and misses some. In the table there are approximately 82,000 clones, over 70% of which are singletons. Turning to this clone: Its antigen is currently unknown.

The receptor was derived from an adult with an advanced solid tumor such as melanoma, head and neck, liver or kidney cancer. The chain links TRBV28 to TRBJ2-3; the D is unclear. The sequences come from CD4+ or CD8+ T cells sorted from blood, collected in a trial of the OX40 agonist ivuxolimab. In DNA, the CDR3 is TGTGCCAGCAGACTAAACACAGATACGCAGTATTTT. Its translation: CASRLNTDTQYF.